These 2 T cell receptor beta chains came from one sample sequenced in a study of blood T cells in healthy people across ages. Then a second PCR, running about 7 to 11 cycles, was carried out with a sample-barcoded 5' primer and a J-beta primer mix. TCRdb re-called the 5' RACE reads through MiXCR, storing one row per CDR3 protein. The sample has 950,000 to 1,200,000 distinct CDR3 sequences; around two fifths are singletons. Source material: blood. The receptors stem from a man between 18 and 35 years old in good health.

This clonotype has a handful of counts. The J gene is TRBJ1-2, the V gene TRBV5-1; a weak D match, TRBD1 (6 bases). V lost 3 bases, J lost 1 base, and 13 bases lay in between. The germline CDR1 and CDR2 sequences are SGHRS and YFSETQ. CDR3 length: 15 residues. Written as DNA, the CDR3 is TGCGCCAGCAGCTACCGGGACACTTATAACTATGGCTACACCTTC. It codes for CASSYRDTYNYGYTF.

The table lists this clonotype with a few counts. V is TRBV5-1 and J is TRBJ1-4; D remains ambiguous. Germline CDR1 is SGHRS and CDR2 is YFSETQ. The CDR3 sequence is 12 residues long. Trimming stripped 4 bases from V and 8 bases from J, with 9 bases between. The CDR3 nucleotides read TGCGCCAGCAGCCTAACCCAGGAAAAACTGTTTTTT. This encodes CASSLTQEKLFF.